This T cell receptor beta chain appears in the sequencing data of a study of blood T cell repertoires in COVID-19 (dated by TCRdb to the early 2020s). About the full investigation: The collaborator samples originated in the United States, Italy and Spain and spanned the acute and convalescent phases of COVID-19. A freely available public database, intended as a resource for researchers studying the immune response to SARS-CoV-2, is where the repertoires were released. Where available, HLA class I and class II types were obtained from metadata supplied by the sample provider rather than from assay-based typing. Samples came from the ongoing ImmuneRACE study (first 160 participants) plus 1,254 subjects from 6 global collaborators. The dataset comprised deeply sampled blood TCRbeta repertoires from subjects exposed to, actively infected with, or recovered from COVID-19. Sample metadata almost always included a de-identified subject ID, COVID-19 status, age in years and sex. The material from the prospective study consisted of cDNA or gDNA derived from T cells, B-cell-depleted T cells, or PBMCs.

V is pruned by 5 bases and J by 8 bases, leaving 11 bases of the junction without a gene match. Based on the germline V gene, the CDR1 and CDR2 sequences are SGHVS and FQNEAQ. The cysteine opens and the phenylalanine closes a CDR3 of 16 amino acids. Here the CDR3 DNA is all that survives: 48 bases in frame from base 1. Participants in the prospective study were aged roughly 18 to 89 years, lived in some 24 United States geographic areas, and enrolled through a virtual design. In the prospective study, cohorts were assigned on the basis of participant-reported clinical history obtained from a screening survey and a study questionnaire. In the prospective study, whole blood, serum and a nasopharyngeal or oropharyngeal swab were collected from each participant by mobile phlebotomists. Prospective study participants could optionally give additional blood draws and questionnaires over an approximately two-month period. Prospective study blood samples were shipped either frozen or at room temperature before DNA extraction.

TCRbeta CDR3 regions were amplified from genomic DNA using the immunoSEQ Assay, a bias-controlled multiplex PCR. As for the authors' bioinformatics: Within the assay, amplification of reference gene primers was used to estimate how many nucleated cells each sample contained. To quantify the absolute abundance of each unique TCRbeta CDR3 rearrangement, sequence reads were collapsed and filtered. For each sample, productive Simpson clonality was calculated by taking the square root of Simpson's diversity index across productive rearrangements. TCRdb's version of the immuneACCESS table is confined to in-frame rearrangements and falls short of the full clone set. An unresolved V gene accounts for under half of the shortfall where checked; the remainder is of unknown origin. V, J and clone size are taken as reported in that table, and D and trimming were inferred from the DNA itself. In this sample the table shows roughly 170,000 clones, approximately 84% of which occur a single time. The top ten clones comprise about 5.3% of the sample.

Details on this clone: The antigen this receptor binds is unknown. Base-call qualities are not available, and no considerably larger clone is one nucleotide away.

The research as a whole found: The quantity of clinical and demographic metadata differed by source and by participant and was supplied without curation.

The chain couples TRBV7-8 to TRBJ2-1; 11 central nucleotides agree with TRBD2. Sequenced input: PBMCs or T cells enriched from blood (not recorded which). This receptor was identified in a woman aged 40 to 50 with acute COVID-19. CDR3 reads: CASSIRTSGSRDEQFF. The DNA sequence follows: TGTGCCAGCAGCATCCGTACTAGCGGGAGTCGCGATGAGCAGTTCTTC.